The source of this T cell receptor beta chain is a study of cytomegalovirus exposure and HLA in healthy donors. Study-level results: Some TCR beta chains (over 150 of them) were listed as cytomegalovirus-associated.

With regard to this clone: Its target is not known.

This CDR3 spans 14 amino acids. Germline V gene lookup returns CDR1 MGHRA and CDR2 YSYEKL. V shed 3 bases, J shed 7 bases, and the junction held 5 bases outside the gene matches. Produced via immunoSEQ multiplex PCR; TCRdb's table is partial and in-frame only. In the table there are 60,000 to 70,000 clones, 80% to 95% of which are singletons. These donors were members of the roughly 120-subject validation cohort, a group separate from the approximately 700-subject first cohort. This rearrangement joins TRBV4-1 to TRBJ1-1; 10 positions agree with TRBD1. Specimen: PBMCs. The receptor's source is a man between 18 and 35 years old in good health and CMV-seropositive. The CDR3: CASSQGQGTLEAFF. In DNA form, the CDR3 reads TGCGCCAGCAGCCAGGGACAGGGGACCCTTGAAGCTTTCTTT.